The 32 T cell receptor beta chains below were found in one sample sequenced in a study of blood T cell repertoires in COVID-19. TCRdb keeps only in-frame clones here, not all; method: immunoSEQ multiplex PCR. Of about 170,000 clones in the sample, roughly 84% are singletons; the top ten hold roughly 15%. Sequencing input: peripheral blood. The origin of the receptors is a woman in her seventies with COVID-19, enrolled during active disease.

The chain employs TRBV6-5 and TRBJ1-5; no firm D call. CDR1 MNHEY and CDR2 SVGAGI come from the germline V gene. The CDR3 spans 16 residues. V was clipped by 0 bases and J by 2 bases, with 11 bases between them. Here the CDR3 reads CASSYSTVGGNQPQHF. The CDR3 coding sequence is TGTGCCAGCAGTTACTCGACCGTAGGAGGCAATCAGCCCCAGCATTTT.

The chain uses TRBV18 and TRBJ2-7; D possibly corresponds to TRBD2 (5 bases). V was trimmed by 3 bases and J by 7 bases, leaving 16 bases between them. CDR3 length: 14 residues. The germline V gene has CDR1 KGHSH and CDR2 LQKENI. CDR3 protein: CASSPTANPGEQYF. The CDR3 coding sequence is TGTGCCAGCTCACCTACGGCCAATCCGGGGGAGCAGTACTTC.

The J gene is TRBJ1-5, the V gene TRBV9; no clear D gene. The CDR3 is made up of 14 amino acids. Trimming left V 3 bases short and J 0 bases short, with 7 bases between. Germline lookup yields CDR1 SGDLS and CDR2 YYNGEE. As DNA, the CDR3 is TGTGCCAGCAGCGGACACCTTAGCAATCAGCCCCAGCATTTT. Translated, it gives CASSGHLSNQPQHF.

The chain carries TRBV7-9 and TRBJ2-7, with 7 nucleotides matching TRBD1. The CDR3 covers 18 residues. V lost 3 bases to trimming and J lost 4 bases; unmatched junction nucleotides: 18. Looked up from germline, CDR1 is SEHNR and CDR2 is FQNEAQ (reference sequence). DNA of the CDR3: TGTGCCAGCAGCTTGGAAACCCCCCGGGACAGCAACCCGTACGAGCAGTACGTC. This codes for CASSLETPRDSNPYEQYV.

This clone was detected a few times. The rearrangement joins TRBV2 to TRBJ2-7; D gene unclear. CDR3 size: 13 residues. V lost 2 bases and J 3 bases, leaving 8 bases between the germline ends. Germline V gene lookup returns CDR1 SNHLY and CDR2 FYNNEI. The CDR3 region is CASSESPSYEQYF. The CDR3 coding sequence is TGTGCCAGCAGTGAATCCCCCAGCTACGAGCAGTACTTC.

The chain combines TRBV24-1 with TRBJ1-2, with unresolved D. Trimming stripped 4 bases from V and 2 bases from J, with 7 bases between. Germline values: CDR1 KGHDR, CDR2 SFDVKD. The CDR3 is 13 amino acids. The DNA for the CDR3 is TGTGCCACCAGTGAATCACAGAACTATGGCTACACCTTC. Its translation: CATSESQNYGYTF.

The count of this clone is one. The genes are TRBV5-6 and TRBJ2-1; the D gene is possibly TRBD2 (5 bases). Looked up from germline, CDR1 is SGHDT and CDR2 is YYEEEE. The V end was cut by 2 bases, the J end by 8 bases, with 8 bases between. This CDR3 has 12 residues. The CDR3 coding sequence is TGTGCCAGCAGCTTTAACGGGGATGAGCAGTTCTTC. Amino acid sequence: CASSFNGDEQFF.

Here the CDR3 DNA reads TGTGCCAGCAGCACCCTAGCAGCGGGAGAGACCCAGTACTTC. Translation gives CASSTLAAGETQYF. This chain uses TRBV7-2 with TRBJ2-5, with a tentative D call TRBD2 (6 bases). The CDR3 is made up of 14 amino acids. The V end was cut by 5 bases, the J end by 4 bases, with 14 bases between. The germline V gene has CDR1 SGHTA and CDR2 FQGNSA.

The gene calls are TRBV12-5 and TRBJ1-1; D unresolved. V lost 2 bases and J lost 4, with 14 bases in between. Per germline, CDR1 LGHNT and CDR2 FRNRAP. CDR3 length equals 15 residues. The CDR3 DNA reads as TGTGCTAGTGGTTTGATGTTGGACTCCCTCACTGAAGCTTTCTTT. As protein: CASGLMLDSLTEAFF.

This clone was seen once. The chain employs TRBV6-1 and TRBJ2-5; possible D gene TRBD1, 6 bases. Trimming took 4 bases from V and 3 from J, leaving 18 bases between them. The CDR3 totals 16 residues. Germline loops: CDR1 MNHNS, CDR2 SASEGT. The CDR3 spells CASSGQSTGRKETQYF. For the CDR3, the DNA is TGTGCCAGCAGTGGGCAATCGACAGGCCGAAAAGAGACCCAGTACTTC.

V gene TRBV6-1 combines with J gene TRBJ2-7; D is ambiguous. Germline values: CDR1 MNHNS, CDR2 SASEGT. The CDR3 totals 14 residues. The V end lost 2 bases, the J end lost 0 bases, and 8 bases lay between the germline ends. The CDR3 DNA is TGTGCCAGCAGTGAAACTCGGTCCTCCTACGAGCAGTACTTC. As protein: CASSETRSSYEQYF.

The gene calls are TRBV9 and TRBJ1-3; D remains ambiguous. This CDR3 contains 13 residues. The V end was cut by 3 bases, the J end by 0 bases, with 4 bases between. Germline CDR1 SGDLS, CDR2 YYNGEE. CDR3 region: CASSAGSGNTIYF. CDR3 sequence (DNA): TGTGCCAGCAGCGCCGGCTCTGGAAACACCATATATTTT.

J is TRBJ2-1 and V is TRBV5-8; TRBD1 aligns across 8 bases. Trimming at V came to 3 bases and at J to 5 bases, leaving 10 bases not matched to a gene. Germline loops: CDR1 SGHTS, CDR2 YDEGEE. The CDR3 spans 16 residues. The CDR3 DNA sequence: TGTGCCAGCAGCTCGGACAGGGTCTGGGCGAACAATGAGCAGTTCTTC. Its translation is CASSSDRVWANNEQFF.

This sequence joins TRBV5-4 and TRBJ1-1; D gene uncertain. Germline assignment: CDR1 SGHNT and CDR2 YYREEE (reference sequence). Deletions cut 2 bases from V and 1 base from J, with 9 bases between. The CDR3 runs to 14 residues. DNA for the CDR3: TGTGCCAGCAGCTTCCGGACTGCGAACACTGAAGCTTTCTTT. Translating gives CASSFRTANTEAFF. Full variable domain (outside the CDR3, taken from reference TRBV5-4 and TRBJ1-1): ETGVTQSPTHLIKTRGQQVTLRCSSQSGHNTVSWYQQALGQGPQFIFQYYREEENGRGNFPPRFSGLQFPNYSSELNVNALELDDSALYLCASSFRTANTEAFFGQGTRLTVV.

The V call is TRBV3-1 (or the pseudogene TRBV3-2), the J call TRBJ2-2; D unresolved. The ends were cut back, 4 bases at V and 2 bases at J, with 8 bases in the middle. In germline, CDR1 is LGHDT, CDR2 YNNKEL (reference sequence). This CDR3 is 14 amino acids long. Here the CDR3 DNA reads TGTGCCAGCAGCCCCGACTTCAACACCGGGGAGCTGTTTTTT. Amino acids: CASSPDFNTGELFF.

The chain combines TRBV19 with TRBJ1-5; 7 nucleotides match TRBD1. CDR3 length: 14 amino acids. V shed 4 bases and J 4 bases; nucleotides not matched to a gene: 4. The germline V gene encodes CDR1 LNHDA and CDR2 SQIVND (reference sequence). CDR3 sequence reads: CASSSQGVNQPQHF. The CDR3 coding sequence is TGTGCCAGTAGTAGTCAGGGGGTGAATCAGCCCCAGCATTTT.

This clone appeared a few times. The chain links TRBV30 to TRBJ1-6, with 11 bases identical to TRBD1. From germline, CDR1 is GTSNPN and CDR2 SVGIG (reference sequence). This CDR3 is built from 14 residues. After removal of 4 bases from V and 8 bases from J, the junction contained 4 bases not matched to a gene. In DNA form, the CDR3 reads TGTGCCTGGACTACGGGACAGGGGGATTCACCCCTCCACTTT. The encoded protein is CAWTTGQGDSPLHF.

This clone was seen a handful of times. V is TRBV2 and J is TRBJ1-1; D gene uncertain. In germline, CDR1 is SNHLY, CDR2 FYNNEI. This CDR3 is 13 amino acids long. The V gene lost 4 bases and the J gene lost 3 bases, with 9 bases spanning the gap. CDR3: CASSARLYTEAFF. DNA for the CDR3: TGTGCCAGCAGTGCTCGACTGTACACTGAAGCTTTCTTT. The full variable domain, its missing parts supplied by reference TRBV2 and TRBJ1-1, is EPEVTQTPSHQVTQMGQEVILRCVPISNHLYFYWYRQILGQKVEFLVSFYNNEISEKSEIFDDQFSVERPDGSNFTLKIRSTKLEDSAMYFCASSARLYTEAFFGQGTRLTVV.

The genes are TRBV6-5 and TRBJ1-2; 7 bases line up with TRBD1. The CDR3 is made up of 14 amino acids. The germline CDR1 and CDR2 sequences are MNHEY and SVGAGI. V trimming: 7 bases; J trimming: 2 bases; junction bases outside the gene matches: 7. The chain's CDR3 is CASTRQGLNYGYTF. CDR3 DNA: TGTGCCAGCACCAGACAGGGTTTAAACTATGGCTACACCTTC.

J is TRBJ2-7 and V is TRBV7-9; tentative D call: TRBD1 (6 bases). The ends were cut back, 10 bases at V and 7 bases at J, with 20 bases in the middle. Germline loops: CDR1 SEHNR, CDR2 FQNEAQ (reference sequence). The CDR3 is 13 residues long. The CDR3 loop is CANLPGHPGEQYV. Written as DNA, the CDR3 is TGTGCCAACTTACCGGGACACCCTGGGGAGCAGTACGTC.

This CDR3 reads CASSPWTGESIETQYF. Here the CDR3 DNA reads TGTGCCAGCAGCCCCTGGACAGGGGAGAGTATTGAGACCCAGTACTTC. The chain combines TRBV4-2 with TRBJ2-5; TRBD1 agrees at 9 bases. Germline V gene data show CDR1 as LGHNA and CDR2 as YNFKEQ. Trimming at V came to 4 bases and at J to 5 bases, leaving 11 bases not matched to a gene. This CDR3 region has 16 residues.

This rearrangement joins TRBV28 to TRBJ1-3; 9 nucleotides agree with TRBD1. Looked up from germline, CDR1 is MDHEN and CDR2 is SYDVKM. The CDR3 sequence is 15 residues long. The junction had 9 bases not matched to a gene; V was cut back by 3 bases and J by 9 bases. This CDR3 is CASSFTGQGGGTIYF. CDR3 in DNA: TGTGCCAGCAGTTTCACGGGACAGGGCGGAGGCACCATATATTTT.

This clone was observed once. J is TRBJ1-4 and V is TRBV19, with 8 bases matching TRBD1. The ends lost 8 bases at V and 8 bases at J; junction bases unmatched: 10. The length of the CDR3 is 14 residues. Germline lookup yields CDR1 LNHDA and CDR2 SQIVND (reference sequence). Here the CDR3 DNA reads TGTGCCAGTGTTCCGACAGGGGTTCGCGAAAAACTGTTTTTT. It encodes CASVPTGVREKLFF.

The chain joins TRBV5-4 to TRBJ2-3; possibly TRBD2 for D (5 bases). V gave up 1 base and J gave up 5 bases, with 5 bases separating them. Germline V lookup: CDR1 SGHNT, CDR2 YYREEE (reference sequence). The CDR3 runs to 12 residues. The CDR3 nucleotides read TGTGCCAGCAGCTTGCGGGGAGATACGCAGTATTTT. Translation: CASSLRGDTQYF.

The V call is TRBV5-1, the J call TRBJ2-2, with 8 bases matching TRBD2. Germline V gives CDR1 SGHRS, CDR2 YFSETQ. This CDR3 contains 15 residues. V trimming: 0 bases; J trimming: 6 bases; junction bases outside the gene matches: 4. CDR3 nucleotides: TGCGCCAGCAGCTTGGCACGGGAGGGTGCCGGGGAGCTGTTTTTT. The encoded protein is CASSLAREGAGELFF.

The gene calls are TRBV6-5 and TRBJ1-5, with D possibly matching TRBD1 (5 bases). CDR3 length equals 15 residues. The germline V gene has CDR1 MNHEY and CDR2 SVGAGI. Trimming removed 7 bases from V and 7 bases from J, with 20 bases in between. This CDR3 is CASNLDPGGVQPQHF. The CDR3 nucleotides read TGTGCCAGCAACCTCGACCCGGGGGGGGTCCAGCCCCAGCATTTT.

The J gene is TRBJ2-7, the V gene TRBV18, with 7 bases matching TRBD1. Germline values: CDR1 KGHSH, CDR2 LQKENI. The trim removed 6 bases at V and 2 bases at J, leaving 4 bases unmatched. CDR3 length: 13 residues. As DNA, the CDR3 is TGTGCCAGCTCCCCGGGACAGACCTACGAGCAGTACGTC. Its translation: CASSPGQTYEQYV.

This clone was detected only a few times. CDR3 DNA sequence: TGTGCCAGCAGGGCTCGGGGAAAGAATTCACCCCTCCACTTT. Amino acids: CASRARGKNSPLHF. V usage is TRBV3-1 (or the pseudogene TRBV3-2) and J usage is TRBJ1-6; D remains unclear. CDR3 length equals 14 residues. With 6 bases removed from V and 7 bases from J, the gap between germline ends came to 13 bases. CDR1 LGHDT and CDR2 YNNKEL come from the germline V gene (reference sequence).

The chain recombines TRBV6-6 with TRBJ2-1; D is ambiguous. This CDR3 contains 11 residues. Germline CDR1 and CDR2: MNHNY and SVGAGI (reference sequence). The V end lost 6 bases, the J end lost 4 bases, and 4 bases lay between the germline ends. This CDR3 reads CASRAYNEQFF. CDR3 nucleotides: TGTGCCAGCAGAGCATACAATGAGCAGTTCTTC.

The chain has TRBV10-1 and TRBJ2-2, with D perhaps TRBD1 (9 bases). The V and J ends lost 7 bases and 0 bases respectively, with 21 bases between them. Germline V lookup: CDR1 WNHNN, CDR2 SYGVQD (reference sequence). The CDR3 length is 18 residues. The CDR3 sequence is CASTVAGTGRSNTGELFF. CDR3 DNA sequence: TGCGCCAGCACAGTAGCGGGGACAGGGAGATCGAACACCGGGGAGCTGTTTTTT.

This clone was seen once. The V gene is TRBV19, the J gene TRBJ1-2, with a possible D match to TRBD1 (5 bases). V was shortened by 9 bases and J by 2 bases, with 10 bases between the two germline ends. In germline, CDR1 is LNHDA, CDR2 SQIVND (reference sequence). The CDR3 contains 12 residues. The CDR3 coding sequence is TGTGCCAGCTTGGACATGAACTATGGCTACACCTTC. Translation gives CASLDMNYGYTF.

This clone was seen a handful of times. This chain connects TRBV27 to TRBJ1-5; D unresolved. Germline V gives CDR1 MNHEY, CDR2 SMNVEV (reference sequence). V lost 5 bases to trimming and J lost 7 bases, with 15 bases between them. The CDR3 has 14 residues. For the CDR3, the DNA is TGTGCCAGCAGTGGAAGACACACGGGACAGCCCCAGCATTTT. It codes for CASSGRHTGQPQHF.